This TCR beta chain was documented in a study of blood T cells in healthy people across ages. Primers used in a second PCR of roughly 6 to 12 cycles were a sample-barcoded 5' primer and a J-beta primer mix. Each CDR3 protein gets one entry after TCRdb re-called the 5' RACE reads with MiXCR. The repertoire holds 780,000 or so distinct CDR3 sequences, with roughly 50% as singletons. The V gene's germline CDR1 is SEHNR and CDR2 FQNEAQ (reference sequence). The CDR3 runs to 11 residues. V gave up 6 bases and J gave up 7 bases, with 6 bases separating them. The clonotype originates from a man in his forties in good health. V and J are TRBV7-9 and TRBJ1-4; D gene ambiguous. Source material: blood. As DNA, the CDR3 is TGTGCCAGCAGTCCTTCTGAAAAACTGTTTTTT. Protein: CASSPSEKLFF. The entire variable domain, with the rest obtained from reference TRBV7-9 and TRBJ1-4, is as follows: DTGVSQNPRHKITKRGQNVTFRCDPISEHNRLYWYRQTLGQGPEFLTYFQNEAQLEKSRLLSDRFSAERPKGSFSTLEIQRTEQGDSAMYLCASSPSEKLFFGSGTQLSVL.